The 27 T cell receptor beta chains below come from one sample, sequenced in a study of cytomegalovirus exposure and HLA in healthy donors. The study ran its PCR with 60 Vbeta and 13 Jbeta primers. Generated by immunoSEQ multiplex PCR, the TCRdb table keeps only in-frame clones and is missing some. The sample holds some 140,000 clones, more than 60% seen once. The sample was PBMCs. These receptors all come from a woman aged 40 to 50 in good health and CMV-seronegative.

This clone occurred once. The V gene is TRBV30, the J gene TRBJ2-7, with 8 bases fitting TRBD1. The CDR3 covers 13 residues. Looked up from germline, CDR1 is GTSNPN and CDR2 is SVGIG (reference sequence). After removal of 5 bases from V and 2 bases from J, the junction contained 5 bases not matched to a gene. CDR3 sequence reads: CAWQTGAPYEQYF. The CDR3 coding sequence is TGTGCCTGGCAGACAGGGGCCCCCTACGAGCAGTACTTC.

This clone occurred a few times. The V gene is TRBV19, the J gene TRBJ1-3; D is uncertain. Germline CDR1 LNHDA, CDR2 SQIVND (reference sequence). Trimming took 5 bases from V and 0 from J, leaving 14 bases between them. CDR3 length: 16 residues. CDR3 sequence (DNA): TGTGCCAGTAGTGTTGCTTATTCGAGCTCTGGAAACACCATATATTTT. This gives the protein CASSVAYSSSGNTIYF. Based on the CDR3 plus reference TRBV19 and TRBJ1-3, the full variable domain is DGGITQSPKYLFRKEGQNVTLSCEQNLNHDAMYWYRQDPGQGLRLIYYSQIVNDFQKGDIAEGYSVSREKKESFPLTVTSAQKNPTAFYLCASSVAYSSSGNTIYFGEGSWLTVV.

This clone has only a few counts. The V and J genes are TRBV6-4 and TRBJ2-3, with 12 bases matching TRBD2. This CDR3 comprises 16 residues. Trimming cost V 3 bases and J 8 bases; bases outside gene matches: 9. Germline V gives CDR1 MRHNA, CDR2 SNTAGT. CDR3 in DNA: TGTGCCAGCAGTGAAGAAACTAGCGGGGGGACGGGTACGCAGTATTTT. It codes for CASSEETSGGTGTQYF.

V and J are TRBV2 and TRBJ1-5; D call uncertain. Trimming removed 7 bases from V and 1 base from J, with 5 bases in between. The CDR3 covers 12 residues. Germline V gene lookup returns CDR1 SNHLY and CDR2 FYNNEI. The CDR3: CASTRSNQPQHF. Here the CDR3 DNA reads TGTGCCAGCACCCGGAGCAATCAGCCCCAGCATTTT.

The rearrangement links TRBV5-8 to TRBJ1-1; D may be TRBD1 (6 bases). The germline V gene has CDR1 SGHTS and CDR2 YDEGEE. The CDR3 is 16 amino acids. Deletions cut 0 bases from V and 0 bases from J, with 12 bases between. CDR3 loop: CASSLEGVLMNTEAFF. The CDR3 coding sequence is TGTGCCAGCAGCTTGGAGGGGGTCCTCATGAACACTGAAGCTTTCTTT.

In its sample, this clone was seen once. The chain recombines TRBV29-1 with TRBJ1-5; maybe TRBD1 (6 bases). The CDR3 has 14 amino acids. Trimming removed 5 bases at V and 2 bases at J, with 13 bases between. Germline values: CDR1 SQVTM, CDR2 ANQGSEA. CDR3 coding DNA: TGCAGCGTTCAACAGGGAAGCGGCAATCAGCCCCAGCATTTT. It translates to CSVQQGSGNQPQHF.

CDR3 residues: CSVEGTRDSGGYTF. The CDR3 DNA reads TGCAGCGTTGAAGGCACGAGGGACTCGGGTGGCTACACCTTC. V is TRBV29-1 and J is TRBJ1-2; D is perhaps TRBD1 (5 bases). The germline gives CDR1 SQVTM, CDR2 ANQGSEA. The length of the CDR3 is 14 residues. V was shortened by 1 base and J by 7 bases, with 16 bases between the two germline ends. The full variable domain, completed using reference TRBV29-1 and TRBJ1-2, is SAVISQKPSRDICQRGTSLTIQCQVDSQVTMMFWYRQQPGQSLTLIATANQGSEATYESGFVIDKFPISRPNLTFSTLTVSNMSPEDSSIYLCSVEGTRDSGGYTFGSGTRLTVV.

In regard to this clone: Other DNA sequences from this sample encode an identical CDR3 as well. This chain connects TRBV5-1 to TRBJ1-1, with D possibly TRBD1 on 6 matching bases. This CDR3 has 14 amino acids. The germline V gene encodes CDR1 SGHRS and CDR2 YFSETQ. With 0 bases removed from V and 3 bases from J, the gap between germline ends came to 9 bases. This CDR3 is CASSLVGGDTEAFF. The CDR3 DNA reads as TGCGCCAGCAGCTTGGTAGGGGGGGACACTGAAGCTTTCTTT.

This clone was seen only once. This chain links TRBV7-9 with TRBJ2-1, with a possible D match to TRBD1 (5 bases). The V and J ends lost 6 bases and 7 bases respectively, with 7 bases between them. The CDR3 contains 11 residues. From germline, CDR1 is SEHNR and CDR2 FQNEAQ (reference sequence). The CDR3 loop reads CASSRGNEQFF. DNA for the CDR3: TGTGCCAGCAGTAGGGGAAATGAGCAGTTCTTC.

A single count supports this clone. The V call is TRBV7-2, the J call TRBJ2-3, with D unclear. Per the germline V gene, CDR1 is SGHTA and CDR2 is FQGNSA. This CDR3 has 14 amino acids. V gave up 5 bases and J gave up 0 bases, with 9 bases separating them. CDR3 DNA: TGTGCCAGCAGCCCTTCACATAGCACAGATACGCAGTATTTT. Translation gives CASSPSHSTDTQYF.

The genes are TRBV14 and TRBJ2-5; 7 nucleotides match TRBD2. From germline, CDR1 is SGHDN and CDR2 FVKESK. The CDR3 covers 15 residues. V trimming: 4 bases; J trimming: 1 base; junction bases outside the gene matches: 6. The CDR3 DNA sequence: TGTGCCAGCAGCCCCGGGACTACTCCCCAAGAGACCCAGTACTTC. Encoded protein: CASSPGTTPQETQYF.

CDR3 sequence: CAISESLSTSYNSPLHF. The CDR3 nucleotides read TGTGCCATCAGTGAGTCGTTGAGCACCTCCTATAATTCACCCCTCCACTTT. This sequence joins TRBV10-3 and TRBJ1-6; D not resolved. The CDR3 runs to 17 residues. The germline V gene encodes CDR1 ENHRY and CDR2 SYGVKD. V lost 0 bases and J 0 bases, leaving 9 bases between the germline ends.

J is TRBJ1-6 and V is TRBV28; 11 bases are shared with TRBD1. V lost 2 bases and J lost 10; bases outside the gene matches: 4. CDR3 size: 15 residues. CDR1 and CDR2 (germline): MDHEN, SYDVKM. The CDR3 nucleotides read TGTGCCAGCAGTTTAGGGGGACAGGGGGGGTCACCCCTCCACTTT. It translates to CASSLGGQGGSPLHF.

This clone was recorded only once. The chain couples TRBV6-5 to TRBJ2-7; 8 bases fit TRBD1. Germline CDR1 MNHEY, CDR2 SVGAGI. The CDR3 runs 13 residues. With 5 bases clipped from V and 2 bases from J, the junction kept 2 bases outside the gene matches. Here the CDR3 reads CASSHRGAYEQYF. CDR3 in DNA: TGTGCCAGCAGTCACAGGGGGGCCTACGAGCAGTACTTC.

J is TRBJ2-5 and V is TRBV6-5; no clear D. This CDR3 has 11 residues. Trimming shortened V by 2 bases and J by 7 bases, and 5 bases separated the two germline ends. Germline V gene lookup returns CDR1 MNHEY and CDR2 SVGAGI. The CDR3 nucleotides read TGTGCCAGCAGTTACGTCGGGACCCAGTACTTC. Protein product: CASSYVGTQYF.

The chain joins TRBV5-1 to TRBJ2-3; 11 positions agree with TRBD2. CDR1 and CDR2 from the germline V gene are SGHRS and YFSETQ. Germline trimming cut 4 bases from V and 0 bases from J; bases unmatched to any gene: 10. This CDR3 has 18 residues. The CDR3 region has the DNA TGCGCCAGCAGCCTAGAGACTAGCGGGGTCTATAGCACAGATACGCAGTATTTT. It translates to CASSLETSGVYSTDTQYF.

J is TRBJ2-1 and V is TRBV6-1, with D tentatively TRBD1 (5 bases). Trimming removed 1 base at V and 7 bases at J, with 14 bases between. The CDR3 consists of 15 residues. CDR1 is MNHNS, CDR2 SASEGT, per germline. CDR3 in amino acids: CASSEGAGRWNEQFF. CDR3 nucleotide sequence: TGTGCCAGCAGTGAAGGAGCAGGGCGTTGGAATGAGCAGTTCTTC.

CDR3 coding DNA: TGTGCCAGCAGTGCAGACAGTTACTCCTACGAGCAGTACTTC. Its translation: CASSADSYSYEQYF. J is TRBJ2-7 and V is TRBV2, with D tentatively TRBD1 (5 bases). The CDR3 length is 14 residues. Germline-derived CDR1 and CDR2 are SNHLY and FYNNEI. Trimming stripped 4 bases from V and 0 bases from J, with 10 bases between. The full variable domain, completed using reference TRBV2 and TRBJ2-7, is EPEVTQTPSHQVTQMGQEVILRCVPISNHLYFYWYRQILGQKVEFLVSFYNNEISEKSEIFDDQFSVERPDGSNFTLKIRSTKLEDSAMYFCASSADSYSYEQYFGPGTRLTVT.

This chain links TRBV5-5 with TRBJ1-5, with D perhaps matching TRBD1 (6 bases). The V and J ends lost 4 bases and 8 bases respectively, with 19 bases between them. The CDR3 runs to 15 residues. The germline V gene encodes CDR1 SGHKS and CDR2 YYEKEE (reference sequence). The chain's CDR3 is CASSRRDTAIEPQHF. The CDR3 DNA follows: TGTGCCAGCAGCCGTCGGGACACCGCCATCGAGCCCCAGCATTTT.

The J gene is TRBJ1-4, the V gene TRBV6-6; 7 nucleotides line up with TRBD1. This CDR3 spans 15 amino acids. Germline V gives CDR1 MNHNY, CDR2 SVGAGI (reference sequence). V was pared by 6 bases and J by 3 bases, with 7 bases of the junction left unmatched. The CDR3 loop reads CASSPTGVANEKLFF. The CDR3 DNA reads TGTGCCAGCAGCCCTACAGGGGTAGCTAATGAAAAACTGTTTTTT.

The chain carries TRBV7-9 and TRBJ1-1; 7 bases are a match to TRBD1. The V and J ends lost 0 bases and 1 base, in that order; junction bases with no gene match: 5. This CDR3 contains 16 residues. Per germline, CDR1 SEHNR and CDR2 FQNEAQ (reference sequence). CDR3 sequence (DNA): TGTGCCAGCAGCTTAGCGCTTCGGACAGGGAACACTGAAGCTTTCTTT. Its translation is CASSLALRTGNTEAFF.

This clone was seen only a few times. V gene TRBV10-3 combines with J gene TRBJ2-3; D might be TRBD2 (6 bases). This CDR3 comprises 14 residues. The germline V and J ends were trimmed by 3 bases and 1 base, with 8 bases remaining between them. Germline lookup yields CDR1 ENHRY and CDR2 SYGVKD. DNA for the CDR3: TGTGCCATCAGTGACGGGAGCGGCACAGATACGCAGTATTTT. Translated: CAISDGSGTDTQYF.

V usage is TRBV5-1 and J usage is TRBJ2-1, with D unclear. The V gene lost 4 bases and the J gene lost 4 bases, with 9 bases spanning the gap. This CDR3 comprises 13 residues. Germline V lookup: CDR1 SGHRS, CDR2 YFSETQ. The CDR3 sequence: CASSTDGYNEQFF. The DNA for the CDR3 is TGCGCCAGCAGCACCGACGGGTACAATGAGCAGTTCTTC.

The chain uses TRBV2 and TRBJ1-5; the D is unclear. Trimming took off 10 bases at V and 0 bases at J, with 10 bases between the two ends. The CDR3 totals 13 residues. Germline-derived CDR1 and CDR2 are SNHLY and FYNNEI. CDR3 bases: TGTGCCACTACCCAGGATAGCAATCAGCCCCAGCATTTT. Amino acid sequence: CATTQDSNQPQHF.

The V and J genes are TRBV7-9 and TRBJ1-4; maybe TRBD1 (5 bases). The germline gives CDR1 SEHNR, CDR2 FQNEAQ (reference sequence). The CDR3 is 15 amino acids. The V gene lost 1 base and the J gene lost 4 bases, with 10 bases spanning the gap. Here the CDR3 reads CASSLGGDYNEKLFF. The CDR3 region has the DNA TGTGCCAGCAGCTTAGGGGGGGATTATAATGAAAAACTGTTTTTT. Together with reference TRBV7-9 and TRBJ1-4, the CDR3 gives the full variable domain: DTGVSQNPRHKITKRGQNVTFRCDPISEHNRLYWYRQTLGQGPEFLTYFQNEAQLEKSRLLSDRFSAERPKGSFSTLEIQRTEQGDSAMYLCASSLGGDYNEKLFFGSGTQLSVL.

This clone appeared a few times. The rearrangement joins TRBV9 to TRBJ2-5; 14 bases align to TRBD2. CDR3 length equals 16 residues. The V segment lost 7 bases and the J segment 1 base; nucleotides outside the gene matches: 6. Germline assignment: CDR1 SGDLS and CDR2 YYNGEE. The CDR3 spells CASGTSGGSVQETQYF. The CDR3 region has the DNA TGTGCCAGCGGGACTAGCGGGGGCTCCGTCCAAGAGACCCAGTACTTC.

The CDR3, as DNA: TGTGCCAGCAGCCCCCAGGGGGCGCGGAGCTATGGCTACACCTTC. Its translation: CASSPQGARSYGYTF. The chain combines TRBV27 with TRBJ1-2; 8 bases fit TRBD1. CDR3 length: 15 residues. J was trimmed by 4 bases and V by 6 bases; bases with no gene match: 10. Looked up from germline, CDR1 is MNHEY and CDR2 is SMNVEV (reference sequence).